The source of this T cell receptor beta chain is a study of regulatory T cells in long-lasting Graves disease. The CDR3 has 17 amino acids. Unmatched junction bases numbered 10, after V lost 2 bases and J lost 2 bases. Germline lookup yields CDR1 ENHRY and CDR2 SYGVKD. Investigators prepared the TCR beta libraries by applying iRepertoire HTBI primers and Arm-PCR of CDR3 regions. From the multiplex PCR reads, TCRdb called clonotypes with MiXCR, one entry per CDR3 protein. Among 350,000 to 450,000 distinct CDR3 sequences listed, 15% were seen once. Time point noted: newly diagnosed GD, antithyroid drugs for less than 3 months. PBMC RNA served as the TCR library source. This clonotype was picked up many times. This sample was shared with a second study, whose subject was T cells in Graves' hyperthyroidism and ophthalmopathy.

This TCR derives from a woman aged 30 to 39 with Graves disease. Source: peripheral blood mononuclear cells (PBMCs), taken at new diagnosis, from a patient treated with antithyroid drugs. The rearrangement links TRBV10-3 to TRBJ2-3; TRBD2 matches 7 bases. The CDR3 DNA is TGTGCCATCAGTGAGGAGCGGGATGAGCCATACACAGATACGCAGTATTTT. As protein: CAISEERDEPYTDTQYF.